The clone carrying this TCR beta chain occurred a few times. The entry originates in a study of early T cells in non-severe SARS-CoV-2 infection. The CDR3 extends over 15 amino acids. After removal of 1 base from V and 2 bases from J, the junction contained 5 bases not matched to a gene. Germline V gene sequence: CDR1 SGHNT, CDR2 YYREEE (reference sequence). From the 5' RACE reads, TCRdb called clonotypes with MiXCR, one entry per CDR3 protein. The sample carries approximately 77,000 distinct CDR3 sequences, roughly 12% recorded once. This chain uses TRBV5-4 with TRBJ2-7; 8 bases are a match to TRBD2. This sequence was found in an adult who was a healthcare worker with PCR-confirmed SARS-CoV-2 infection or an uninfected control (not recorded which). The donor label of this sample is uncertain. Sequencing used whole blood, obtained at baseline. CDR3 DNA sequence: TGTGCCAGCAGCTTGCAGCGGGGGACCCCCTACGAGCAGTACTTC. As protein: CASSLQRGTPYEQYF.